This T cell receptor (beta chain) appears in the sequencing data of a study of blood T cell repertoires in COVID-19. Authors' analysis steps: Reference gene primers were amplified, and this amplification served to estimate nucleated cell counts. Produced via immunoSEQ multiplex PCR; TCRdb's table is partial and in-frame only. D and trimming come from the DNA, and the V and J calls and clone size come from that table. The sample contains roughly 140,000 clones, 75% to 90% of which appear only once. V shed 0 bases and J 13 bases; nucleotides not matched to a gene: 6. This CDR3 comprises 14 residues. Germline CDR1 SEHNR, CDR2 FQNEAQ (reference sequence). Each participant's cohort was designated according to participant-reported clinical history. Each recovered donor of Cohort 3 presented with two negative PCRs, clearance, or symptom resolution.

Sample: PBMCs or T cells enriched from blood (not recorded which). The source is a man between 60 and 70 years old who had recovered from COVID-19. The chain carries TRBV7-9 and TRBJ2-7; TRBD2 aligns across 13 bases. The CDR3 loop reads CASSLAGLAGVCYF. CDR3 in DNA: TGTGCCAGCAGCTTAGCTGGACTAGCGGGAGTCTGCTACTTC.